The 8 T cell receptor beta chains in this list originate from one sample, sequenced in a study of cytomegalovirus exposure and HLA in healthy donors. The PCR used 60 Vbeta and 13 Jbeta primers. Some clones are missing from TCRdb's copy, which holds only in-frame ones; the method was immunoSEQ multiplex PCR. The sample carries 90,000 to 120,000 clones, more than 60% recorded once. Sequenced sample: PBMCs. Receptors originate from a female donor in good health and CMV-seropositive.

The chain joins TRBV2 to TRBJ2-7; D is ambiguous. The CDR3 is 16 amino acids. V lost 7 bases to trimming and J lost 0 bases, with 19 bases between them. The germline V gene encodes CDR1 SNHLY and CDR2 FYNNEI. The CDR3 region is CASTPSAGPSSYEQYF. Here the CDR3 DNA reads TGTGCCAGCACCCCGAGTGCAGGCCCCAGCTCCTACGAGCAGTACTTC.

The CDR3 protein is CASTSPASWSPLHF. The DNA for the CDR3 is TGTGCCAGCACATCTCCTGCGTCATGGTCACCCCTCCACTTT. V is TRBV6-1 and J is TRBJ1-6; the D is unclear. CDR1 MNHNS and CDR2 SASEGT come from the germline V gene. Trimming took 7 bases from V and 10 from J, leaving 17 bases between them. The CDR3 runs 14 residues.

Only one count was recorded for this clone. The chain carries TRBV18 and TRBJ1-5; unclear D gene. V was pared by 3 bases and J by 3 bases, with 6 bases between. Germline CDR1 KGHSH, CDR2 LQKENI. The CDR3 length is 13 residues. The CDR3 here is CASSPAANQPQHF. CDR3 in DNA: TGTGCCAGCTCACCGGCCGCCAATCAGCCCCAGCATTTT.

This clone was detected only a few times. This chain joins TRBV5-4 and TRBJ1-3; D uncertain. The CDR3 totals 17 residues. Germline loops: CDR1 SGHNT, CDR2 YYREEE (reference sequence). The V end lost 0 bases, the J end lost 0 bases, and 13 bases lay between the germline ends. DNA of the CDR3: TGTGCCAGCAGCTTGGATCCCGGGTCGTTCTCTGGAAACACCATATATTTT. Protein product: CASSLDPGSFSGNTIYF.

A single count supports this clone. This chain joins TRBV7-2 and TRBJ2-7, with 10 bases matching TRBD2. Per germline, CDR1 SGHTA and CDR2 FQGNSA. After removal of 6 bases from V and 7 bases from J, the junction contained 6 bases not matched to a gene. The CDR3 covers 13 residues. CDR3 DNA sequence: TGTGCCAGCAGACAAGGGACTAGCGAAGAGCAGTACTTC. Its protein is CASRQGTSEEQYF.

The CDR3 DNA is TGTGCTAGTGGTTTGGACTTGACAGGCTATGGCTACACCTTC. It translates to CASGLDLTGYGYTF. The chain has TRBV12-5 and TRBJ1-2; maybe TRBD1 (6 bases). The CDR3 extends over 14 amino acids. The germline V gene encodes CDR1 LGHNT and CDR2 FRNRAP. Trimming took 1 base from V and 4 from J, leaving 10 bases between them.

The chain uses TRBV5-4 and TRBJ1-4, with 7 positions matching TRBD1. The CDR3 spans 13 residues. CDR1 and CDR2 (germline): SGHNT, YYREEE (reference sequence). V was clipped by 5 bases and J by 8 bases; unmatched bases: 6. The CDR3 loop is CASRPGRGEKLFF. Here the CDR3 DNA reads TGTGCCAGCAGGCCAGGCAGGGGGGAAAAACTGTTTTTT.

This sequence joins TRBV9 and TRBJ2-1; 11 bases line up with TRBD2. The CDR3 extends over 17 amino acids. CDR1 is SGDLS, CDR2 YYNGEE, per germline. J was trimmed by 5 bases and V by 3 bases; bases with no gene match: 10. CDR3 sequence: CASSELAASGRNNEQFF. The CDR3 bases are TGTGCCAGCAGCGAATTAGCAGCTAGCGGGAGGAACAATGAGCAGTTCTTC.